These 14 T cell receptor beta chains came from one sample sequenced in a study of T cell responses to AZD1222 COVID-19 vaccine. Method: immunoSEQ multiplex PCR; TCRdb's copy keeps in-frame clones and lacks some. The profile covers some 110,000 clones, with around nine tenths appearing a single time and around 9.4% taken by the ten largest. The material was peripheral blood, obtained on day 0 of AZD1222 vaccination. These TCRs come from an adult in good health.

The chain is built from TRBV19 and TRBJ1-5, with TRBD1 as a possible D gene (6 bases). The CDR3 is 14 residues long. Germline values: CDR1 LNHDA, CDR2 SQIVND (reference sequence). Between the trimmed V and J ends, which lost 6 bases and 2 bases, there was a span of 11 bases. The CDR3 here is CASRPSGGNQPQHF. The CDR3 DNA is TGTGCCAGTAGACCCTCAGGGGGCAATCAGCCCCAGCATTTT.

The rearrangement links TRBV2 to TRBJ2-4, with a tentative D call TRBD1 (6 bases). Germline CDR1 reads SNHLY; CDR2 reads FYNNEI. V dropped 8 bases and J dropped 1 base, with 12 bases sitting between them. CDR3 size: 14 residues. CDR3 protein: CASLLDRAKNIQYF. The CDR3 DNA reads TGTGCCAGCCTCTTAGACAGGGCCAAAAACATTCAGTACTTC.

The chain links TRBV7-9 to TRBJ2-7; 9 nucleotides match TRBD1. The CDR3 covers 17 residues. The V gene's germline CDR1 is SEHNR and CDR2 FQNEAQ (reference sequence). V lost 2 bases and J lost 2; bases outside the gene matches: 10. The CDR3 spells CASSLFPGTGHTYEQYF. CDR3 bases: TGTGCCAGCAGCTTATTCCCCGGGACAGGGCATACCTACGAGCAGTACTTC. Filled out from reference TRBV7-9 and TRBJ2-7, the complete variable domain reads DTGVSQNPRHKITKRGQNVTFRCDPISEHNRLYWYRQTLGQGPEFLTYFQNEAQLEKSRLLSDRFSAERPKGSFSTLEIQRTEQGDSAMYLCASSLFPGTGHTYEQYFGPGTRLTVT.

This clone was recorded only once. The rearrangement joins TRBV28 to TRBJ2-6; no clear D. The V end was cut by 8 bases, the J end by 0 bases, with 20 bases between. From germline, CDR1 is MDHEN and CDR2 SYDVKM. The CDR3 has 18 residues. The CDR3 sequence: CASAPGEYTGSGANVLTF. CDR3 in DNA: TGTGCCAGCGCGCCTGGAGAGTATACGGGCTCTGGGGCCAACGTCCTGACTTTC.

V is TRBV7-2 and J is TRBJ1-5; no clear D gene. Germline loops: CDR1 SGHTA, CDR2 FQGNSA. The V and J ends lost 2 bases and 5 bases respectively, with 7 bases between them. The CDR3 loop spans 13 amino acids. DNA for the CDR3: TGTGCCAGCAGCTTATCGCGTTATCAGCCCCAGCATTTT. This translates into CASSLSRYQPQHF.

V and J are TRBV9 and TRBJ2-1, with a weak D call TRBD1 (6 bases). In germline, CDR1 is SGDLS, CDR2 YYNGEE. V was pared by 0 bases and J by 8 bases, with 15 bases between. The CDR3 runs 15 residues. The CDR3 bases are TGTGCCAGCAGCGTAGTACAGGGAATAGGGGATGAGCAGTTCTTC. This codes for CASSVVQGIGDEQFF. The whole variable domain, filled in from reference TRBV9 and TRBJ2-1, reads DSGVTQTPKHLITATGQRVTLRCSPRSGDLSVYWYQQSLDQGLQFLIQYYNGEERAKGNILERFSAQQFPDLHSELNLSSLELGDSALYFCASSVVQGIGDEQFFGPGTRLTVL.

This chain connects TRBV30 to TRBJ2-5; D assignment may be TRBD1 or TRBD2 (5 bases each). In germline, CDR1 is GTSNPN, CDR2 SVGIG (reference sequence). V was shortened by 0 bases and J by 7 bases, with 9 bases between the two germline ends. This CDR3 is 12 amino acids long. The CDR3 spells CAWSVSGGTQYF. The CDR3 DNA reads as TGTGCCTGGAGTGTCAGTGGGGGGACCCAGTACTTC.

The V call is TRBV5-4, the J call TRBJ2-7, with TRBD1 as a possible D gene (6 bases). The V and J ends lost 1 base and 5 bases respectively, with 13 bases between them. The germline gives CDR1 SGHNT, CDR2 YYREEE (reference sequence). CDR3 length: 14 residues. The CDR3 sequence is CASSLQQGADEQYF. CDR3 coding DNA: TGTGCCAGCAGCTTGCAACAGGGAGCCGACGAGCAGTACTTC.

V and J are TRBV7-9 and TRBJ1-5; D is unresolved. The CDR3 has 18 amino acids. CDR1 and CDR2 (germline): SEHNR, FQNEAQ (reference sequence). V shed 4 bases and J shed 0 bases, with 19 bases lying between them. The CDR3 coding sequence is TGTGCCAGCAGCTCCGGTCCTTCTAAGCCAGGTAGCAATCAGCCCCAGCATTTT. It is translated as CASSSGPSKPGSNQPQHF.

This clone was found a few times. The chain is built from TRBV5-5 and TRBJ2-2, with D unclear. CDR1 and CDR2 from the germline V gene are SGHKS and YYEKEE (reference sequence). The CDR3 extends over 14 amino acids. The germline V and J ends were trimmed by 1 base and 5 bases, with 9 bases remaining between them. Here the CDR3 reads CASSLSGLTGELFF. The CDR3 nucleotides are TGTGCCAGCAGCTTGTCGGGCCTAACCGGGGAGCTGTTTTTT.

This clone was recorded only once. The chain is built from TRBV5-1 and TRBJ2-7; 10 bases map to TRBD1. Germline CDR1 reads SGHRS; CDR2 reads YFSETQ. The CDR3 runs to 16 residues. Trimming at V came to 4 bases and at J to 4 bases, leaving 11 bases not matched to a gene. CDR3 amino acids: CASSPSSRDRGYEQYF. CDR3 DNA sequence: TGCGCCAGCAGCCCTTCTTCCCGGGACAGGGGATACGAGCAGTACTTC.

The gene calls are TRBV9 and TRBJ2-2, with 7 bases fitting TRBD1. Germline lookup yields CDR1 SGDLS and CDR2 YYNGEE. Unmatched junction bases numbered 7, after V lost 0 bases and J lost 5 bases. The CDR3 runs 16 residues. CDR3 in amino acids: CASSVGGQSGTGELFF. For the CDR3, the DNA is TGTGCCAGCAGCGTAGGGGGACAGTCGGGGACCGGGGAGCTGTTTTTT.

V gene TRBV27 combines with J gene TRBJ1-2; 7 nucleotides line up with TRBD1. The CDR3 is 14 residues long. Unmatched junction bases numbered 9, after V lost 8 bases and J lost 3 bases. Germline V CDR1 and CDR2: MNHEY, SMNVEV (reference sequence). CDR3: CASWPTGAHYGYTF. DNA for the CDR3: TGTGCCAGCTGGCCCACAGGGGCGCACTATGGCTACACCTTC.

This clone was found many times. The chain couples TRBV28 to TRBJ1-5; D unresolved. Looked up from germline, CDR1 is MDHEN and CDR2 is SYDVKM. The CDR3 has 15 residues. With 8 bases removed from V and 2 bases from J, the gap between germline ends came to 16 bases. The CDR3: CASRTGYNRNQPQHF. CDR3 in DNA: TGTGCCAGCCGAACGGGGTACAATCGCAATCAGCCCCAGCATTTT.